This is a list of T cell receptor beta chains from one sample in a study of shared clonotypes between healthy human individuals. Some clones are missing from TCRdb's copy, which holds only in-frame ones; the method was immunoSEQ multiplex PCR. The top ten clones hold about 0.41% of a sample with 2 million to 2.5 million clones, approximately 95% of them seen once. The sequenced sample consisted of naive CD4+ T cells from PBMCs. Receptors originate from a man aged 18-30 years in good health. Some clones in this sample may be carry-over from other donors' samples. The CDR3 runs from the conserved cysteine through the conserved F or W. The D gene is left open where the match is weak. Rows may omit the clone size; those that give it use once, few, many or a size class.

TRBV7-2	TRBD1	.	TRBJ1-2	CASSLDWTGGIYGYTF	TGTGCCAGCAGCTTAGACTGGACAGGGGGCATCTATGGCTACACCTTC
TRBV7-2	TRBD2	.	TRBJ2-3	CASSSTAGEDTQYF	TGTGCCAGCAGCTCCACTGCGGGAGAGGATACGCAGTATTTT
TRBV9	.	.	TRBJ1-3	CASSVDEDTIYF	TGTGCCAGCAGCGTAGACGAAGACACCATATATTTT
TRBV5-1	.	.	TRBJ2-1	CASSLAEVGSHEQFF	TGCGCCAGCAGCTTGGCCGAGGTGGGTTCCCATGAGCAGTTCTTC
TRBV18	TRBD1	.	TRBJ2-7	CASSEQGAFSYEQYF	TGTGCCAGCTCGGAACAGGGGGCATTCTCCTACGAGCAGTACTTC
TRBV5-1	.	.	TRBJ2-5	CASSLGAGLGGTQYF	TGCGCCAGCAGCTTGGGGGCCGGCTTGGGCGGGACCCAGTACTTC
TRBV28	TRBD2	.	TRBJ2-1	CASSQLGGEGMIYNEQFF	TGTGCCAGCAGCCAACTTGGGGGGGAAGGGATGATTTACAATGAGCAGTTCTTC
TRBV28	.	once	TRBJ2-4	CASTSPAQGFQKNIQYF	TGTGCCAGCACCTCCCCGGCGCAGGGTTTTCAGAAAAACATTCAGTACTTC
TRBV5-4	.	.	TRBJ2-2	CASSFALNTGELFF	TGTGCCAGCAGCTTCGCTTTAAACACCGGGGAGCTGTTTTTT
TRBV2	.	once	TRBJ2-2	CASKGNSGVNTGELFF	TGTGCCAGCAAGGGGAATTCAGGGGTCAACACCGGGGAGCTGTTTTTT
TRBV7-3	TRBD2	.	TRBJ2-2	CASSQGLAGVAELFF	TGTGCCAGCAGCCAGGGACTAGCGGGAGTGGCGGAGCTGTTTTTT
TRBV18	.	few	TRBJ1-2	CASSQDSNYGYTF	TGTGCCAGCTCGCAAGACAGTAACTATGGCTACACCTTC
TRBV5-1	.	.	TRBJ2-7	CASSLVVPSSYEQYF	TGCGCCAGCAGCTTGGTAGTCCCGAGCTCCTACGAGCAGTACTTC
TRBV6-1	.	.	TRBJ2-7	CASSDRTSYEQYF	TGTGCCAGCAGTGACCGGACCTCCTACGAGCAGTACTTC
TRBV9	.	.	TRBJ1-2	CASSGPRNYGYTF	TGTGCCAGCAGCGGCCCGCGGAACTATGGCTACACCTTC
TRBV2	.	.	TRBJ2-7	CASSLLGGIYEQYF	TGTGCCAGCAGTCTACTGGGCGGGATCTACGAGCAGTACTTC
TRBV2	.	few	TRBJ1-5	CASKRGGNQPQHF	TGTGCCAGCAAGCGAGGGGGTAATCAGCCCCAGCATTTT
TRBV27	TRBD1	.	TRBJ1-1	CASSPDRADTEAFF	TGTGCCAGCAGTCCGGACAGGGCGGACACTGAAGCTTTCTTT
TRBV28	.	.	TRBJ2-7	CASRTSYEQYF	TGTGCCAGCAGGACCTCCTACGAGCAGTACTTC
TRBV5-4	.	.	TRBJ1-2	CASSHRRGPSNYGYTF	TGTGCCAGCAGCCATCGGCGGGGCCCCTCTAACTATGGCTACACCTTC
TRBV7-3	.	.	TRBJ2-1	CASSLTGFDEQFF	TGTGCCAGCAGCTTAACAGGGTTTGATGAGCAGTTCTTC
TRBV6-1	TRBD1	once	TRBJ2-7	CASKIGQGAIYEQYF	TGTGCCAGCAAAATCGGACAGGGGGCTATCTACGAGCAGTACTTC
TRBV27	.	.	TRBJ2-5	CASSFGPVETQYF	TGTGCCAGCAGTTTCGGTCCCGTGGAGACCCAGTACTTC
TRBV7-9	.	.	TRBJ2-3	CASRKTGDTQYF	TGTGCCAGCAGAAAAACAGGGGATACGCAGTATTTT
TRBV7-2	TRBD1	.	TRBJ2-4	CASSQQGVVWNIQYF	TGTGCCAGCAGCCAACAGGGGGTCGTATGGAACATTCAGTACTTC
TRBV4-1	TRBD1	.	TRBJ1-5	CASSQVGQVNQPQHF	TGCGCCAGCAGCCAAGTTGGACAGGTTAATCAGCCCCAGCATTTT
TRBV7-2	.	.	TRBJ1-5	CASSLGGPKTQPQHF	TGTGCCAGCAGCCTCGGGGGCCCGAAGACTCAGCCCCAGCATTTT
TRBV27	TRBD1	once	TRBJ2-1	CASSPPGQGFIGEQFF	TGTGCCAGCAGTCCGCCGGGACAGGGATTTATCGGTGAGCAGTTCTTC
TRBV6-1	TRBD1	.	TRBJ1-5	CASSVRKQGRGQPQHF	TGTGCCAGCAGTGTAAGAAAACAGGGGAGAGGGCAGCCCCAGCATTTT
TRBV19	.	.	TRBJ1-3	CASSTSARNTIYF	TGTGCCTCTTCCACGTCGGCAAGAAACACCATATATTTT
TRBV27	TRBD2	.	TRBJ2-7	CASRGLAEFYEQYF	TGTGCCAGCAGGGGACTAGCGGAATTCTACGAGCAGTACTTC
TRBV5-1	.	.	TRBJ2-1	CASSLMGLQYPDEQFF	TGCGCCAGCAGCTTGATGGGACTCCAATACCCGGATGAGCAGTTCTTC
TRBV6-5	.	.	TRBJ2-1	CASARDREQFF	TGTGCCAGCGCCAGGGATAGGGAGCAGTTCTTC
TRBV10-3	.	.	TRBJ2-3	CAISEDPPTDTQYF	TGTGCCATCAGTGAGGACCCGCCTACAGATACGCAGTATTTT
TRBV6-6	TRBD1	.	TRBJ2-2	CASSPTGVVVAGELFF	TGTGCCAGCAGTCCGACAGGGGTAGTTGTAGCCGGGGAGCTGTTTTTT
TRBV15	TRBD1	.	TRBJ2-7	CATSSPDRGSYEQCF	TGTGCCACCAGCAGCCCCGACAGGGGGAGCTACGAGCAGTGCTTC
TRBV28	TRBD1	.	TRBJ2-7	CASRQQGGTYEQYF	TGTGCCAGCAGACAACAGGGGGGCACCTACGAGCAGTACTTC
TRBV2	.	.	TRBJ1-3	CASSERVRYSGNTIYF	TGTGCCAGCAGTGAAAGGGTCAGGTACTCTGGAAACACCATATATTTT